The rows below give T cell receptor beta chains drawn from one sample of a study of T cell responses to AZD1222 COVID-19 vaccine. Some clones are missing from TCRdb's copy, which holds only in-frame ones; the method was immunoSEQ multiplex PCR. The sample lists about 150,000 clones, 90% seen once, with around 6.3% in the top ten. Material: peripheral blood, obtained 28 days after the second AZD1222 dose. The receptors stem from an adult who received the AZD1222 COVID-19 vaccine. Each CDR3 is given with its conserved first and last residue. A D gene is named only where the DNA matches it firmly. The size field is filled for only some rows; it gives once, few, many or a size class.

j_call v_call d_call clone_size cdr3_nt cdr3_aa
TRBJ2-2 TRBV11-2 NA NA TGTGCCAGCAGCCCGGGGATGGAGCGGGAGCTGTTTTTT CASSPGMERELFF
TRBJ1-6 TRBV20-1 NA NA TGCAGTGTTGCGGGCTCACCCCTCCACTTT CSVAGSPLHF
TRBJ1-5 TRBV6-5 TRBD1 NA TGTGCCAGCAGGGGGGACAGGGCCCACAATCAGCCCCAGCATTTT CASRGDRAHNQPQHF
TRBJ2-5 TRBV6-2/TRBV6-3 NA NA TGTGCCAGCAGCCCAGCCTTTGAACAGTACTTC CASSPAFEQYF
TRBJ2-7 TRBV5-6 TRBD1 few TGTGCCAGCAGCTTGGCGGCCGGGACAGGGACCTACGAGCAGTACTTC CASSLAAGTGTYEQYF
TRBJ1-5 TRBV6-5 NA few TGTGCCAGCAGGGTCGGGACTCAGCAGCCCCAGCATTTT CASRVGTQQPQHF
TRBJ2-1 TRBV27 NA once TGTGCCAGCAGCTCCATAAACAATGAGCAGTTCTTC CASSSINNEQFF
TRBJ1-4 TRBV30 NA NA TGTGCCTGGAGCCGCGAGGGGGGTGAAAAACTGTTTTTT CAWSREGGEKLFF
TRBJ2-7 TRBV10-3 TRBD2 NA TGTGCCATCAGTGAGACCGGGACTAGTCTCTCCGAGCAGTACTTC CAISETGTSLSEQYF
TRBJ1-5 TRBV28 NA NA TGTGCCAGCAGTCTCGGGGGGGATCGGAATCAGCCCCAGCATTTT CASSLGGDRNQPQHF
TRBJ1-6 TRBV7-6 TRBD1 NA TGTGCCAGCAGCTTAGAGGGGGGGGACAGGCCTAATTCACCCCTCCACTTT CASSLEGGDRPNSPLHF
TRBJ1-1 TRBV25-1 NA NA TGTGCCAGCAGGGAGTTCACTGAAGCTTTCTTT CASREFTEAFF
TRBJ1-5 TRBV28 TRBD1 NA TGTGCCAGCAGATCTCCCGGGACAGGAAATCAGCCCCAGCATTTT CASRSPGTGNQPQHF
TRBJ2-5 TRBV5-1 TRBD1 NA TGCGCCAGCAGCTTGGACAGGGGGGAGACCCAGTACTTC CASSLDRGETQYF
TRBJ2-7 TRBV6-5 TRBD1 NA TGTGCCAGTACGGCGACAGGGGGCGCCCAGTATCTGCAGTACTTC CASTATGGAQYLQYF
TRBJ1-5 TRBV10-2 NA few TGCGCCAGCGGCCCCTCGGACTTAGCGCAGCCCCAGCATTTT CASGPSDLAQPQHF
TRBJ1-4 TRBV2 TRBD1 NA TGTGCCAGCAGTGGAGTTACGGGACAGGACACTAATGAAAAACTGTTTTTT CASSGVTGQDTNEKLFF
TRBJ1-4 TRBV28 NA NA TGTGCCAGCAGTTTCGCACAGTTAAATGAAAAACTGTTTTTT CASSFAQLNEKLFF
TRBJ1-2 TRBV4-2 NA NA TGTGCCAGCAGCCAAGAGGACAGAAACTATGGCTACACCTTC CASSQEDRNYGYTF
TRBJ1-2 TRBV28 NA NA TGTGCCAGCAGTAAACAGGTGATCTATGGCTACACCTTC CASSKQVIYGYTF
TRBJ1-2 TRBV5-5 NA NA TGTGCCAGCAGCTGGAAGGGGTCGGGGTTGGGCTATGGCTACACCTTC CASSWKGSGLGYGYTF
TRBJ1-5 TRBV18 NA NA TGTGCCAGCTCACGGGACGGTAGCAATCAGCCCCAGCATTTT CASSRDGSNQPQHF
TRBJ2-5 TRBV7-3 TRBD1 NA TGTGCCAGCAGCTTAGGTACAGGGGTTGGGCAAGAGACCCAGTACTTC CASSLGTGVGQETQYF
TRBJ2-1 TRBV11-2 TRBD2 NA TGTGCCAGCAGCCGGCGGGAGGGCGAATACAATGAGCAGTTCTTC CASSRREGEYNEQFF
TRBJ2-5 TRBV28 TRBD1 once TGTGCCAGCAGTTTAAGGGACAGGGTGATGCAGACCCAGTACTTC CASSLRDRVMQTQYF
TRBJ1-1 TRBV29-1 NA NA TGCAGCGTTGAAGCGCAGGAGAACACTGAAGCTTTCTTT CSVEAQENTEAFF
TRBJ2-7 TRBV6-5 TRBD1 NA TGTGCCAGCAGTTACTCGGGAGACAGGGGAAACGAGCAGTACTTC CASSYSGDRGNEQYF
TRBJ1-6 TRBV27 NA once TGTGCCAGCAGGGATGGACTAGGACTGCCTTTCACCCTCCACTTT CASRDGLGLPFTLHF
TRBJ2-2 TRBV3-1/TRBV3-2 NA NA TGTGCCAGCAGCCAAGATCTGGCGACCGGGGAGCTGTTTTTT CASSQDLATGELFF
TRBJ2-7 TRBV4-2 NA NA TGTGCCAGCAGCCAAGATTTCGGCCTCCCCTACGAGCAGTACTTC CASSQDFGLPYEQYF
TRBJ2-4 TRBV12-3/TRBV12-4 NA once TGTGCCAGCAGTAGCCTTGGCCTTCAGTACTTC CASSSLGLQYF
TRBJ2-3 TRBV10-3 TRBD2 NA TGTGCCATCAGTGAAGTGAGGACTAGCGGGACAGATACGCAGTATTTT CAISEVRTSGTDTQYF
TRBJ1-1 TRBV28 TRBD1 NA TGTGCCAGCAGTTTACCCGACAGGGAAGCCACTGAAGCTTTCTTT CASSLPDREATEAFF
TRBJ1-4 TRBV3-1/TRBV3-2 NA NA TGTGCCAGCAGCCAACGGAACAGTCTTGCAACTAATGAAAAACTGTTTTTT CASSQRNSLATNEKLFF
TRBJ2-1 TRBV19 TRBD1 NA TGTGCCAGTAGTATAGTGAGGCCGGGACAGGGATACAATGAGCAGTTCTTC CASSIVRPGQGYNEQFF
TRBJ2-1 TRBV2 TRBD2 NA TGTGCCAGCAGTCCGACTAGCGGGACTTACAATGAGCAGTTCTTC CASSPTSGTYNEQFF
TRBJ2-3 TRBV7-9 TRBD2 NA TGTGCCAGCAGCAAACTACTAGCGGGGGGCCCGAATACGCAGTATTTT CASSKLLAGGPNTQYF
TRBJ2-7 TRBV6-1 TRBD2 NA TGTGCCAGCAGTGAAAGGGCTAGCGGTAGCTCCTACGAGCAGTACTTC CASSERASGSSYEQYF
TRBJ2-2 TRBV3-1/TRBV3-2 TRBD1 once TGTGCCAGCAACGATGTAAGGGGACAGGGATCCGGGGAGCTGTTTTTT CASNDVRGQGSGELFF
TRBJ2-7 TRBV28 NA NA TGTGCCAGCAGGGCACCGGGACCCTCGGGGTCCGAGCAGTACTTC CASRAPGPSGSEQYF
TRBJ2-7 TRBV2 NA NA TGTGCCAGCAACACCGGAGAGGGCGAGCAGTACTTC CASNTGEGEQYF
TRBJ1-1 TRBV19 NA NA TGTGCCAGTAGTATACCCCGTGTAGGAAGAGCTTTCTTT CASSIPRVGRAFF
TRBJ1-1 TRBV11-3 NA NA TGTGCCAGCAGCTTCGCGGGTCACACTGAAGCTTTCTTT CASSFAGHTEAFF
TRBJ1-5 TRBV16 NA NA TGTGCCAGCAGCCGATTGGCAGGGGAAGGTCAGCCCCAGCATTTT CASSRLAGEGQPQHF
TRBJ1-5 TRBV5-8 NA NA TGTGCCAGCAGCTTGGTGGGGGACAGCAATCAGCCCCAGCATTTT CASSLVGDSNQPQHF